Following are 32 T cell receptor beta chains from one sample sequenced in a study of blood T cell repertoires in COVID-19. Using immunoSEQ multiplex PCR, the repertoire was profiled, and TCRdb retains in-frame clones only, with some absent. The sample lists 86,000 or so clones, roughly 89% occurring once. The specimen sequenced was peripheral blood. The source of these receptors is a woman between 50 and 59 years old in a cohort sampled during active COVID-19.

The V call is TRBV21-1, the J call TRBJ2-5; no DNA check was done on the table's D call, TRBD2. TRBV21-1 is classified as a pseudogene. The CDR3 covers 13 residues. The CDR3 spells CASSPRGSETQYF. CDR3 sequence (DNA): TGTGCCAGCAGCCCACGAGGTTCAGAGACCCAGTACTTC.

The V gene is TRBV9, the J gene TRBJ2-3; D may be TRBD1 (6 bases). CDR1 and CDR2 (germline): SGDLS, YYNGEE. The germline V and J ends were trimmed by 1 base and 5 bases, with 14 bases remaining between them. This CDR3 comprises 15 residues. The CDR3 nucleotides are TGTGCCAGCAGCGTAAAGGGCAGGGGAATAGATACGCAGTATTTT. Protein sequence: CASSVKGRGIDTQYF.

The rearrangement links TRBV18 to TRBJ1-2, with D perhaps TRBD1 (6 bases). Per germline, CDR1 KGHSH and CDR2 LQKENI. Trimming removed 6 bases at V and 6 bases at J, with 17 bases between. The CDR3 consists of 14 residues. CDR3 nucleotide sequence: TGTGCCAGCTCGGACACAGGGTTCCGAGATGGCTACACCTTC. Translating it yields CASSDTGFRDGYTF.

The chain recombines TRBV18 with TRBJ2-7, with TRBD1 identical over 7 bases. CDR1 and CDR2 from the germline V gene are KGHSH and LQKENI. V lost 5 bases, J lost 3 bases, and 4 bases stayed unmatched. The length of the CDR3 is 13 residues. As DNA, the CDR3 is TGTGCCAGCTCATCAGGACAGGACTACGAGCAGTACTTC. Its translation: CASSSGQDYEQYF.

The chain uses TRBV6-1 and TRBJ2-7, with TRBD1 matching 12 bases. V gave up 7 bases and J gave up 4 bases; unmatched junction bases: 8. The CDR3 spans 15 residues. Germline V gene lookup returns CDR1 MNHNS and CDR2 SASEGT. The CDR3 DNA follows: TGTGCCAGCAACACTAGGGACAGGGGGCGATACGAGCAGTACTTC. Translating it yields CASNTRDRGRYEQYF.

The chain couples TRBV29-1 to TRBJ2-1, with 11 positions matching TRBD1. The CDR3 contains 13 residues. The V gene's germline CDR1 is SQVTM and CDR2 ANQGSEA. After removal of 7 bases from V and 6 bases from J, the junction contained 5 bases not matched to a gene. The CDR3 sequence is CSAGTGGINEQFF. DNA of the CDR3: TGCAGCGCCGGGACAGGGGGTATCAATGAGCAGTTCTTC.

The rearrangement joins TRBV6-2 or TRBV6-3 to TRBJ1-5; D is possibly TRBD1 (5 bases). Germline V gene sequence: CDR1 MNHEY, CDR2 SVGEGT. Trimming stripped 5 bases from V and 9 bases from J, with 17 bases between. This CDR3 contains 14 residues. DNA for the CDR3: TGTGCCAGCAGTGGAGACAGCGGGAAAGGGCCCCAGCATTTT. This gives the protein CASSGDSGKGPQHF.

The chain couples TRBV6-1 to TRBJ1-5; 7 bases agree with TRBD1. This CDR3 comprises 16 residues. Trimming at V came to 2 bases and at J to 3 bases, leaving 7 bases not matched to a gene. Germline CDR1 reads MNHNS; CDR2 reads SASEGT. CDR3 sequence: CASSELTGPFNQPQHF. CDR3 bases: TGTGCCAGCAGTGAATTGACAGGGCCATTCAATCAGCCCCAGCATTTT.

This chain joins TRBV7-9 and TRBJ2-3; D possibly corresponds to TRBD1 (5 bases). V lost 3 bases and J 4 bases, leaving 8 bases between the germline ends. CDR1 is SEHNR, CDR2 FQNEAQ, per germline (reference sequence). CDR3 length: 13 amino acids. The CDR3, as DNA: TGTGCCAGCAGCTTTGGGGCTTCAGATACGCAGTATTTT. This translates into CASSFGASDTQYF.

The gene calls are TRBV28 and TRBJ2-2; 7 positions agree with TRBD2. The junction had 2 bases not matched to a gene; V was cut back by 2 bases and J by 5 bases. The CDR3 is made up of 14 amino acids. Germline CDR1 reads MDHEN; CDR2 reads SYDVKM. The CDR3 sequence is CASSLAGETGELFF. As DNA, the CDR3 is TGTGCCAGCAGTTTAGCGGGAGAAACCGGGGAGCTGTTTTTT.

The chain joins TRBV4-1 to TRBJ2-1, with 12 bases identical to TRBD2. The trim removed 5 bases at V and 3 bases at J, leaving 8 bases unmatched. Germline V gene data show CDR1 as MGHRA and CDR2 as YSYEKL. The CDR3 consists of 17 residues. The CDR3, as DNA: TGCGCCAGCAGCACACGGACTAGCGGGACGTTCTACAATGAGCAGTTCTTC. Residues: CASSTRTSGTFYNEQFF.

The chain carries TRBV7-3 and TRBJ2-2, with D tentatively TRBD2 (5 bases). This CDR3 is 16 amino acids long. The germline V and J ends were trimmed by 2 bases and 1 base, with 11 bases remaining between them. Germline V gene lookup returns CDR1 SGHTA and CDR2 FQGTGA. The CDR3 reads CASSLHSRENTGELFF. The CDR3 nucleotides are TGTGCCAGCAGCTTACATAGCCGGGAGAACACCGGGGAGCTGTTTTTT.

The V gene is TRBV5-1, the J gene TRBJ2-3; 8 nucleotides line up with TRBD1. Germline V gene data show CDR1 as SGHRS and CDR2 as YFSETQ. The V gene end was trimmed by 5 bases and the J gene end by 3 bases; junction bases not matched to a gene: 11. CDR3 size: 16 residues. The DNA of the CDR3 is TGCGCCAGCAGTCCTAAGTCCGGGACAGGTACAGATACGCAGTATTTT. Protein sequence: CASSPKSGTGTDTQYF.

V gene TRBV19 combines with J gene TRBJ2-1; 10 bases agree with TRBD1. Germline trimming cut 6 bases from V and 0 bases from J; bases unmatched to any gene: 5. This CDR3 contains 16 residues. CDR1 and CDR2 from the germline V gene are LNHDA and SQIVND (reference sequence). Written as DNA, the CDR3 is TGTGCCAGTAGGACAGGGGGCCCAAACTCCTACAATGAGCAGTTCTTC. Protein product: CASRTGGPNSYNEQFF.

V gene TRBV19 combines with J gene TRBJ2-7; D is perhaps TRBD2 (5 bases). The CDR3 consists of 15 residues. The V gene's germline CDR1 is LNHDA and CDR2 SQIVND (reference sequence). Trimming took 1 base from V and 2 from J, leaving 12 bases between them. CDR3 bases: TGTGCCAGTAGTATAGTTAGGAGACTAACCTACGAGCAGTACTTC. Residues: CASSIVRRLTYEQYF.

V is TRBV14 and J is TRBJ2-1, with unresolved D. V was trimmed by 0 bases and J by 2 bases, leaving 8 bases between them. In germline, CDR1 is SGHDN, CDR2 FVKESK. The CDR3 totals 15 residues. CDR3 loop: CASSQDNPAYNEQFF. The CDR3 bases are TGTGCCAGCAGCCAAGATAATCCGGCCTACAATGAGCAGTTCTTC.

The chain links TRBV10-1 to TRBJ1-2; perhaps TRBD1 as D (5 bases). Trimming left V 3 bases short and J 4 bases short, with 9 bases between. CDR1 and CDR2 from the germline V gene are WNHNN and SYGVQD (reference sequence). CDR3 length equals 13 residues. The CDR3 coding sequence is TGCGCCAGCAGTGAACGACAGTCCTATGGCTACACCTTC. Protein sequence: CASSERQSYGYTF.

CDR3 residues: CASSLVSSGGSDTQYF. CDR3 DNA: TGCGCCAGCAGCTTGGTTTCTAGCGGGGGGTCGGATACGCAGTATTTT. J is TRBJ2-3 and V is TRBV5-1; 11 nucleotides match TRBD2. The germline gives CDR1 SGHRS, CDR2 YFSETQ. J lost 6 bases, V lost 0 bases, and 6 bases had no gene match. This CDR3 has 16 residues.

The rearrangement joins TRBV27 to TRBJ1-1; a weak D match, TRBD1 (6 bases). The CDR3 is 15 residues long. The germline V and J ends were trimmed by 7 bases and 1 base, with 16 bases remaining between them. Germline V gene lookup returns CDR1 MNHEY and CDR2 SMNVEV (reference sequence). CDR3 loop: CASTPRWTANTEAFF. CDR3 DNA sequence: TGTGCCAGCACCCCCAGATGGACAGCGAACACTGAAGCTTTCTTT.

This chain uses TRBV11-2 with TRBJ2-1; 11 bases agree with TRBD2. Trimming cost V 5 bases and J 6 bases; bases outside gene matches: 12. In germline, CDR1 is SGHAT, CDR2 FQNNGV. CDR3 length equals 17 residues. In DNA, the CDR3 is TGTGCCAGCAGCCCCACCTGGGGACTAGCGGCCACCAATGAGCAGTTCTTC. Translation gives CASSPTWGLAATNEQFF.

V is TRBV2 and J is TRBJ1-1; D call uncertain. Per the germline V gene, CDR1 is SNHLY and CDR2 is FYNNEI. The CDR3 totals 14 residues. Trimming removed 6 bases from V and 4 bases from J, with 15 bases in between. CDR3 sequence (DNA): TGTGCCAGCAGCCGCGAGGGCGGTGGCACTGAAGCTTTCTTT. This codes for CASSREGGGTEAFF. Full variable domain (rest looked up from reference TRBV2 and TRBJ1-1): EPEVTQTPSHQVTQMGQEVILRCVPISNHLYFYWYRQILGQKVEFLVSFYNNEISEKSEIFDDQFSVERPDGSNFTLKIRSTKLEDSAMYFCASSREGGGTEAFFGQGTRLTVV.

This clone has just one count. This chain uses TRBV3-1 (or the pseudogene TRBV3-2) with TRBJ2-1; D may be TRBD2 (5 bases). CDR1 is LGHDT, CDR2 YNNKEL, per germline (reference sequence). V dropped 0 bases and J dropped 2 bases, with 8 bases sitting between them. The CDR3 consists of 15 residues. CDR3 loop: CASSQDLGAYNEQFF. The DNA of the CDR3 is TGTGCCAGCAGCCAAGACCTCGGGGCCTACAATGAGCAGTTCTTC.

The chain has TRBV7-8 and TRBJ1-1; tentative D call: TRBD1 (6 bases). Trimming stripped 5 bases from V and 1 base from J, with 8 bases between. This CDR3 contains 13 residues. CDR1 is SGHVS, CDR2 FQNEAQ, per germline. The chain's CDR3 is CASSLDRNTEAFF. CDR3 in DNA: TGTGCCAGCAGCCTGGACAGGAACACTGAAGCTTTCTTT.

This clone was counted once. The chain uses TRBV7-3 and TRBJ2-1; maybe TRBD2 (7 bases). V was cut by 2 bases and J by 3 bases, with 11 bases left in between. This CDR3 contains 15 residues. Germline CDR1 SGHTA, CDR2 FQGTGA. This CDR3 is CASSLAGAFYNEQFF. The CDR3 coding sequence is TGTGCCAGCAGCTTAGCGGGGGCCTTCTACAATGAGCAGTTCTTC.

This clone came up once. This chain joins TRBV9 and TRBJ2-5; 8 bases map to TRBD2. After removal of 0 bases from V and 0 bases from J, the junction contained 4 bases not matched to a gene. Germline lookup yields CDR1 SGDLS and CDR2 YYNGEE. The CDR3 covers 16 residues. CDR3 nucleotides: TGTGCCAGCAGCGTAGAAGCGGGGGTGTACCAAGAGACCCAGTACTTC. Translating gives CASSVEAGVYQETQYF.

The chain combines TRBV7-6 with TRBJ2-5; 14 bases are a match to TRBD2. The CDR3 is 18 residues long. From germline, CDR1 is SGHVS and CDR2 FNYEAQ. Trimming took 5 bases from V and 5 from J; bases not matched to a gene: 13. The CDR3 sequence: CASSTGTSGSHSEETQYF. The DNA of the CDR3 is TGTGCCAGCAGCACCGGGACTAGCGGGAGTCATTCGGAGGAGACCCAGTACTTC.

The chain is built from TRBV28 and TRBJ1-5; tentative D call: TRBD1 (6 bases). The V end lost 7 bases, the J end lost 6 bases, and 13 bases lay between the germline ends. Germline loops: CDR1 MDHEN, CDR2 SYDVKM. This CDR3 region has 13 residues. CDR3 nucleotide sequence: TGTGCCAGCACTCACAGGGTAACTCAGCCCCAGCATTTT. This codes for CASTHRVTQPQHF.

CDR3 bases: TGTGCCAGCAGATTTAAGGGGACAGGGGTCTTCTCTGGAAACACCATATATTTT. Its translation is CASRFKGTGVFSGNTIYF. The chain has TRBV7-9 and TRBJ1-3; 10 nucleotides line up with TRBD1. The CDR3 consists of 18 residues. In germline, CDR1 is SEHNR, CDR2 FQNEAQ (reference sequence). V lost 6 bases and J lost 0; bases outside the gene matches: 11. Filled out from reference TRBV7-9 and TRBJ1-3, the complete variable domain reads DTGVSQNPRHKITKRGQNVTFRCDPISEHNRLYWYRQTLGQGPEFLTYFQNEAQLEKSRLLSDRFSAERPKGSFSTLEIQRTEQGDSAMYLCASRFKGTGVFSGNTIYFGEGSWLTVV.

The V call is TRBV6-1, the J call TRBJ2-3; 7 bases are shared with TRBD1. After removal of 4 bases from V and 2 bases from J, the junction contained 9 bases not matched to a gene. Looked up from germline, CDR1 is MNHNS and CDR2 is SASEGT. The CDR3 sequence is 16 residues long. CDR3 loop: CASSAITGDSTDTQYF. CDR3 nucleotides: TGTGCCAGCAGTGCTATAACAGGGGATTCCACAGATACGCAGTATTTT.

The CDR3 sequence: CAIRAGEDYGYTF. Written as DNA, the CDR3 is TGTGCCATCAGGGCGGGGGAGGACTATGGCTACACCTTC. This sequence joins TRBV10-3 and TRBJ1-2, with D perhaps matching TRBD1 (5 bases). Trimming left V 6 bases short and J 3 bases short, with 11 bases between. CDR1 is ENHRY and CDR2 is SYGVKD in the germline V gene. CDR3 length equals 13 residues.

The rearrangement links TRBV27 to TRBJ1-6; tentative D call: TRBD1 (6 bases). Trimming shortened V by 6 bases and J by 9 bases, and 18 bases separated the two germline ends. CDR3 length equals 15 residues. Germline assignment: CDR1 MNHEY and CDR2 SMNVEV (reference sequence). CDR3 nucleotide sequence: TGTGCCAGCAGGCGGTTCGGGACAAGATTTTCACCCCTCCACTTT. Translating it yields CASRRFGTRFSPLHF.

The chain is built from TRBV5-1 and TRBJ2-3; 7 bases map to TRBD2. The V gene end was trimmed by 0 bases and the J gene end by 10 bases; junction bases not matched to a gene: 11. The CDR3 totals 15 residues. CDR1 is SGHRS and CDR2 is YFSETQ in the germline V gene. This CDR3 is CASSLDGLGDPPQYF. CDR3 DNA: TGCGCCAGCAGCTTGGACGGACTAGGCGATCCCCCGCAGTATTTT.